Below, 28 T cell receptor beta chains from the same sample are listed, as sequenced in a study of T cell responses to AZD1222 COVID-19 vaccine. Some clones are missing from TCRdb's copy, which holds only in-frame ones; the method was immunoSEQ multiplex PCR. The sample records about 160,000 clones, roughly 94% being singletons. The specimen was peripheral blood, collected 28 days after the second AZD1222 dose. Every receptor here comes from an adult who received the AZD1222 COVID-19 vaccine.

V and J are TRBV5-4 and TRBJ1-2; the D is unclear. This CDR3 is 12 amino acids long. In germline, CDR1 is SGHNT, CDR2 YYREEE (reference sequence). The V gene lost 0 bases and the J gene lost 6 bases, with 6 bases spanning the gap. This chain's CDR3 is CASSLGTDGYTF. The CDR3 bases are TGTGCCAGCAGCTTGGGGACGGATGGCTACACCTTC.

The chain joins TRBV5-1 to TRBJ2-7, with D possibly TRBD2 on 6 matching bases. CDR1 and CDR2 (germline): SGHRS, YFSETQ. The V end was cut by 4 bases, the J end by 3 bases, with 17 bases between. This CDR3 spans 15 amino acids. For the CDR3, the DNA is TGCGCCAGCAGCCCTCTTGGGACTTCCTTCTACGAGCAGTACTTC. Translated: CASSPLGTSFYEQYF.

This sequence joins TRBV25-1 and TRBJ1-4; D call uncertain. Trimming cost V 3 bases and J 0 bases, with 5 bases left between them. Looked up from germline, CDR1 is MGHDK and CDR2 is SYGVNS. CDR3 length: 14 residues. The CDR3 loop reads CASSDRSTNEKLFF. The CDR3 DNA reads TGTGCCAGCAGTGACCGGTCAACTAATGAAAAACTGTTTTTT.

The rearrangement links TRBV15 to TRBJ1-1, with 7 bases aligning to TRBD1. The CDR3 runs to 16 residues. Germline trimming cut 0 bases from V and 1 base from J; bases unmatched to any gene: 5. Germline V CDR1 and CDR2: LNHNV, YYDKDF (reference sequence). CDR3 in amino acids: CATSRDLGQQNTEAFF. CDR3 sequence (DNA): TGTGCCACCAGCAGAGACCTGGGACAGCAGAACACTGAAGCTTTCTTT.

The chain recombines TRBV27 with TRBJ2-1, with 8 bases identical to TRBD2. The germline V gene has CDR1 MNHEY and CDR2 SMNVEV (reference sequence). V trimming: 2 bases; J trimming: 0 bases; junction bases outside the gene matches: 6. The CDR3 sequence is 17 residues long. CDR3 region: CASSLVAGPYSYNEQFF. For the CDR3, the DNA is TGTGCCAGCAGTTTAGTAGCGGGACCCTACTCCTACAATGAGCAGTTCTTC.

This chain joins TRBV6-5 and TRBJ2-3; TRBD2 matches 8 bases. Germline CDR1 MNHEY, CDR2 SVGAGI. There are 16 residues in the CDR3. Trimming cost V 2 bases and J 4 bases; bases outside gene matches: 8. The CDR3 region is CASSYGGGRSADTQYF. Written as DNA, the CDR3 is TGTGCCAGCAGTTACGGTGGCGGGAGGTCCGCAGATACGCAGTATTTT.

The V gene is TRBV2, the J gene TRBJ1-4; possibly TRBD1 for D (6 bases). The CDR3 runs 15 residues. Germline V gene sequence: CDR1 SNHLY, CDR2 FYNNEI. V was trimmed by 0 bases and J by 3 bases, leaving 8 bases between them. Here the CDR3 DNA reads TGTGCCAGCAGTGAAGCAGGGGGATCTAATGAAAAACTGTTTTTT. Protein sequence: CASSEAGGSNEKLFF. Combining the CDR3 with reference TRBV2 and TRBJ1-4 gives the whole variable domain EPEVTQTPSHQVTQMGQEVILRCVPISNHLYFYWYRQILGQKVEFLVSFYNNEISEKSEIFDDQFSVERPDGSNFTLKIRSTKLEDSAMYFCASSEAGGSNEKLFFGSGTQLSVL.

This sequence joins TRBV5-1 and TRBJ2-7; D possibly corresponds to TRBD1 (5 bases). V shed 4 bases and J shed 3 bases, with 14 bases lying between them. Germline loops: CDR1 SGHRS, CDR2 YFSETQ. The CDR3 spans 14 residues. The CDR3 nucleotides are TGCGCCAGCAGCCCCGGACAAAGCCACTACGAGCAGTACTTC. Its translation is CASSPGQSHYEQYF.

The J gene is TRBJ2-5, the V gene TRBV10-3; D is unresolved. The CDR3 loop spans 12 amino acids. Germline CDR1 and CDR2: ENHRY and SYGVKD. Deletions cut 2 bases from V and 5 bases from J, with 6 bases between. DNA of the CDR3: TGTGCCATCAGTGAGACTGCGGAGACCCAGTACTTC. Protein product: CAISETAETQYF.

The V and J genes are TRBV1 and TRBJ1-1. TRBV1 is designated a pseudogene. This CDR3 is built from 14 residues. In DNA, the CDR3 is TGCACCAGCAGCCAAGAGTGGGGAAACACTGAAGCTTTCTTT. It yields the protein CTSSQEWGNTEAFF.

This clone was recorded once. The chain employs TRBV5-1 and TRBJ2-3; 12 bases are shared with TRBD2. V lost 7 bases, J lost 6 bases, and 6 bases stayed unmatched. This CDR3 has 14 amino acids. Germline CDR1 reads SGHRS; CDR2 reads YFSETQ. Here the CDR3 reads CASRLAGVSDTQYF. Here the CDR3 DNA reads TGCGCCAGCCGACTAGCGGGAGTGTCGGATACGCAGTATTTT.

The chain has TRBV24-1 and TRBJ2-1, with 15 bases identical to TRBD2. V dropped 4 bases and J dropped 9; count of bases not matched to a gene: 6. Germline CDR1 and CDR2: KGHDR and SFDVKD. This CDR3 has 16 amino acids. This CDR3 reads CATSDPGLAGGSEQFF. The CDR3 DNA is TGTGCCACCAGTGACCCAGGACTAGCGGGAGGGAGTGAGCAGTTCTTC.

This clone occurred a few times. The J gene is TRBJ1-2, the V gene TRBV3-1 (or the pseudogene TRBV3-2); D remains unclear. The CDR3 is 13 amino acids. CDR1 is LGHDT and CDR2 is YNNKEL in the germline V gene (reference sequence). Trimming left V 1 base short and J 2 bases short, with 5 bases between. Here the CDR3 DNA reads TGTGCCAGCAGCCAAGGCCGGAACTATGGCTACACCTTC. Translation gives CASSQGRNYGYTF.

The V call is TRBV5-1, the J call TRBJ2-1; 10 bases agree with TRBD2. Germline assignment: CDR1 SGHRS and CDR2 YFSETQ. This CDR3 has 16 amino acids. V was pared by 4 bases and J by 4 bases, with 8 bases of the junction left unmatched. CDR3 coding DNA: TGCGCCAGCAGCCTGGGACTAGCGAATATGTACAATGAGCAGTTCTTC. Amino acid sequence: CASSLGLANMYNEQFF.

This clone was found once. This CDR3 is CAWTPWRGSQETQYF. The CDR3 region has the DNA TGTGCCTGGACCCCGTGGAGGGGCAGCCAAGAGACCCAGTACTTC. This chain connects TRBV30 to TRBJ2-5, with D possibly matching TRBD2 (6 bases). Germline-derived CDR1 and CDR2 are GTSNPN and SVGIG (reference sequence). This CDR3 contains 15 residues. The ends were cut back, 4 bases at V and 1 base at J, with 16 bases in the middle.

This rearrangement joins TRBV7-2 to TRBJ2-2; D perhaps matches TRBD1 (6 bases). The CDR3 is 18 amino acids. With 0 bases removed from V and 2 bases from J, the gap between germline ends came to 16 bases. Germline V lookup: CDR1 SGHTA, CDR2 FQGNSA. The CDR3 bases are TGTGCCAGCAGCTTAGCGTACCAAAGGACAGCCAACACCGGGGAGCTGTTTTTT. It encodes CASSLAYQRTANTGELFF.

This chain joins TRBV3-1 (or the pseudogene TRBV3-2) and TRBJ2-3; TRBD1 aligns across 12 bases. The CDR3 sequence is 16 residues long. CDR1 and CDR2 (germline): LGHDT, YNNKEL (reference sequence). After removal of 2 bases from V and 11 bases from J, the junction contained 11 bases not matched to a gene. This chain's CDR3 is CASSQSPGQGARGQYF. The CDR3 DNA is TGTGCCAGCAGCCAATCACCGGGACAGGGGGCTAGGGGGCAGTATTTT.

The chain recombines TRBV7-8 with TRBJ2-1; maybe TRBD2 (5 bases). Germline loops: CDR1 SGHVS, CDR2 FQNEAQ. This CDR3 has 13 residues. V lost 4 bases and J 2 bases, leaving 6 bases between the germline ends. CDR3 protein: CASSSGTYNEQFF. The CDR3 region has the DNA TGTGCCAGCAGCTCCGGGACCTACAATGAGCAGTTCTTC.

In this sample, this clone turned up once. The chain joins TRBV7-9 to TRBJ2-7; 13 bases match TRBD2. CDR1 is SEHNR and CDR2 is FQNEAQ in the germline V gene (reference sequence). This CDR3 spans 17 amino acids. Germline trimming cut 1 base from V and 1 base from J; bases unmatched to any gene: 4. The CDR3 region is CASSLELGLAGSYEQYF. The CDR3 DNA reads TGTGCCAGCAGCTTAGAATTGGGACTAGCGGGGTCCTACGAGCAGTACTTC.

This clone has a handful of counts. The CDR3 loop reads CASSLGTRQSDTQYF. The CDR3 coding sequence is TGTGCCAGCAGCTTAGGCACTAGGCAATCGGATACGCAGTATTTT. The chain is built from TRBV7-2 and TRBJ2-3, with D possibly being TRBD2 (5 bases). Germline V CDR1 and CDR2: SGHTA, FQGNSA. The CDR3 covers 15 residues. Trimming removed 1 base from V and 6 bases from J, with 14 bases in between.

The chain carries TRBV28 and TRBJ1-3; a weak D match, TRBD1 (5 bases). V was trimmed by 5 bases and J by 0 bases, leaving 14 bases between them. The CDR3 contains 16 residues. Germline V gives CDR1 MDHEN, CDR2 SYDVKM. CDR3 in amino acids: CASSPPSGTSGNTIYF. CDR3 coding DNA: TGTGCCAGCAGTCCCCCCAGCGGGACCTCTGGAAACACCATATATTTT.

This clone has just one count. This chain links TRBV12-3 or TRBV12-4 with TRBJ1-1; a possible D gene is TRBD1 (6 bases). V lost 1 base, J lost 7 bases, and 10 bases lay in between. CDR3 length: 13 amino acids. CDR3 protein: CASSLGGRVEAFF. Here the CDR3 DNA reads TGTGCCAGCAGTTTAGGGGGGCGTGTTGAAGCTTTCTTT.

The rearrangement links TRBV4-3 to TRBJ2-1; 9 bases are a match to TRBD2. V lost 0 bases to trimming and J lost 7 bases; unmatched junction nucleotides: 7. CDR1 is LGHNA and CDR2 is YSLEER in the germline V gene. The CDR3 is 16 residues long. The CDR3, as DNA: TGCGCCAGCAGCCAAGATCGAAGCGGGGGGAGGAATGAGCAGTTCTTC. Amino acids: CASSQDRSGGRNEQFF.

The chain is built from TRBV6-5 and TRBJ2-1; 7 bases agree with TRBD2. Per the germline V gene, CDR1 is MNHEY and CDR2 is SVGAGI. This CDR3 is built from 14 residues. J was trimmed by 5 bases and V by 0 bases; bases with no gene match: 1. The CDR3 DNA reads as TGTGCCAGCAGTTACTCGGGAGGGAACAATGAGCAGTTCTTC. Translation gives CASSYSGGNNEQFF.

The gene calls are TRBV7-9 and TRBJ2-1; TRBD2 matches at 14 bases. V lost 4 bases, J lost 6 bases, and 5 bases stayed unmatched. This CDR3 has 16 residues. Per germline, CDR1 SEHNR and CDR2 FQNEAQ (reference sequence). Here the CDR3 reads CASSSLTSGRANEQFF. CDR3 nucleotides: TGTGCCAGCAGCTCCCTGACTAGCGGGAGGGCCAATGAGCAGTTCTTC.

As concerns this clone: The germline gene is not matched at one end of the junction; a read error may be the cause. The J gene is TRBJ1-2, the V gene TRBV6-1; D perhaps matches TRBD1 (5 bases). The germline CDR1 and CDR2 sequences are MNHNS and SASEGT. The CDR3 sequence is 14 residues long. This chain's CDR3 is CASREGTGIYGYTF. Here the CDR3 DNA reads TGTGCCAGCAGAGAAGGGACGGGGATCTATGGCTACACCTTC.

The chain joins TRBV5-1 to TRBJ2-1, with D possibly matching TRBD2 (5 bases). V lost 3 bases to trimming and J lost 5 bases, with 9 bases between them. CDR3 length: 13 amino acids. Per germline, CDR1 SGHRS and CDR2 YFSETQ. The CDR3 DNA reads TGCGCCAGCAGCTATGACTACAACAATGAGCAGTTCTTC. It codes for CASSYDYNNEQFF.

The J gene is TRBJ2-1, the V gene TRBV27; either TRBD1 or TRBD2 may fit D (5 bases each). The CDR3 runs to 15 residues. Deletions cut 0 bases from V and 6 bases from J, with 12 bases between. CDR1 MNHEY and CDR2 SMNVEV come from the germline V gene (reference sequence). CDR3 in DNA: TGTGCCAGCAGTTTATCGGGGACCCACGGCAATGAGCAGTTCTTC. Its translation: CASSLSGTHGNEQFF.